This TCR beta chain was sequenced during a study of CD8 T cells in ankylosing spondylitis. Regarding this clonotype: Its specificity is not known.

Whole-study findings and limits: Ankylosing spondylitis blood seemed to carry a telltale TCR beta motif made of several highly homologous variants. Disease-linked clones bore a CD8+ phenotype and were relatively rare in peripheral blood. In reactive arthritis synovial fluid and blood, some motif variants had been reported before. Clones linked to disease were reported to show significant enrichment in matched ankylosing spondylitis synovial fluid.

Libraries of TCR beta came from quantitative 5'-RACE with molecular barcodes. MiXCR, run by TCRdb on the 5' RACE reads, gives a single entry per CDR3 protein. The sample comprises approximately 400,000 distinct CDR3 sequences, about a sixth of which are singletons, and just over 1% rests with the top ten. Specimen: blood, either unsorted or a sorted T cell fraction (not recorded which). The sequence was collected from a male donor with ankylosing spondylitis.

CDR3 in DNA: TGTGCCAGCAGCTCCCGTTCATTAGATACGCAGTATTTT. This sequence encodes CASSSRSLDTQYF. The chain employs TRBV7-3 and TRBJ2-3; D call uncertain. The V and J ends lost 4 bases and 5 bases respectively, with 10 bases between them. CDR3 length: 13 amino acids. Germline V lookup: CDR1 SGHTA, CDR2 FQGTGA.